The T cell receptor (beta chain) under discussion was sequenced for a study of blood T cell repertoires in COVID-19. Produced via immunoSEQ multiplex PCR; TCRdb's table is partial and in-frame only. The table shows roughly 200,000 clones, with around 83% occurring only once. The CDR3 has 15 residues. The ends were cut back, 2 bases at V and 3 bases at J, with 8 bases in the middle. Looked up from germline, CDR1 is SNHLY and CDR2 is FYNNEI. This sequence was found in a woman aged 80 or older with COVID-19, enrolled during active disease. This sequence joins TRBV2 and TRBJ2-6, with D unresolved. Input material: peripheral blood. CDR3 sequence reads: CASSEQVGGANVLTF. For the CDR3, the DNA is TGTGCCAGCAGTGAACAAGTCGGTGGGGCCAACGTCCTGACTTTC.